This TCR beta chain was sequenced for a study of T-cell memory formation after mild COVID-19. Broader study findings: Of the contracting clones, CD4+ ones lay mainly in CM and EM, and CD8+ ones in EMRA. Some clones that responded turned up in pre-infection memory, which suggests that cross-reactive memory joined in. The study found balanced CD4/CD8 in clones contracting day 15 to 85 and a CD4+ lean in later expanders.

Comment on this clonotype: Its target is unknown.

V gave up 5 bases and J gave up 0 bases; unmatched junction bases: 7. Germline V CDR1 and CDR2: LNHNV, YYDKDF (reference sequence). This CDR3 has 15 amino acids. It was 5'RACE with constant-segment primers that produced the TCR alpha and TCR beta cDNA libraries, which carried sample barcodes and UMIs. Each CDR3 protein is one row after TCRdb ran MiXCR on the 5' RACE reads. The sample yields 530,000 or so distinct CDR3 sequences, 15% to 20% seen once. The chain couples TRBV15 to TRBJ2-7; 7 bases fit TRBD1. Sequencing was performed on PBMCs or a T cell subset sorted from them (not recorded which). The source of this sequence is an adult woman who had mild COVID-19 (a few samples of this study predate the infection). Cell type and time point are not known. The CDR3 here is CATSLDRANSYEQYF. The DNA of the CDR3 is TGTGCCACCAGCCTAGACAGGGCTAACTCCTACGAGCAGTACTTC.